The 30 T cell receptor beta chains reported below all come from one sample, sequenced in a study of T-cell memory formation after mild COVID-19. Each CDR3 protein is one row after TCRdb ran MiXCR on the 5' RACE reads. In the table there are about 290,000 distinct CDR3 sequences, about 16% of which are singletons. Sequences were obtained from PBMCs or a T cell subset sorted from them (not recorded which). Source of these receptors: a man aged 18 to 35 who had mild COVID-19 (a few samples of this study predate the infection). Cell type and time point are not known.

This chain connects TRBV20-1 to TRBJ1-3, with TRBD1 identical over 7 bases. The ends lost 3 bases at V and 3 bases at J; junction bases unmatched: 20. CDR3 length: 19 residues. CDR1 DFQATT and CDR2 SNEGSKA come from the germline V gene (reference sequence). The CDR3 region has the DNA TGCAGTGCTAGGGCTTGGGGAGGGGGCGGTAGAATAGATGGAAACACCATATATTTT. The encoded protein is CSARAWGGGGRIDGNTIYF.

In its sample, this clonotype was seen a few times. The V call is TRBV4-1, the J call TRBJ2-3; TRBD1 matches at 8 bases. This CDR3 has 15 residues. After removal of 2 bases from V and 6 bases from J, the junction contained 7 bases not matched to a gene. Germline CDR1 and CDR2: MGHRA and YSYEKL. The CDR3, as DNA: TGCGCCAGCAGCCAATTTGGGACAGGTTCCGATACGCAGTATTTT. This codes for CASSQFGTGSDTQYF.

V usage is TRBV27 and J usage is TRBJ2-5; D gene unclear. Per germline, CDR1 MNHEY and CDR2 SMNVEV (reference sequence). With 6 bases removed from V and 0 bases from J, the gap between germline ends came to 8 bases. The CDR3 is made up of 13 amino acids. CDR3 residues: CASRTVNQETQYF. As DNA, the CDR3 is TGTGCCAGCAGAACGGTGAACCAAGAGACCCAGTACTTC.

In this sample, this clonotype turned up a few times. The V call is TRBV5-1, the J call TRBJ1-3, with D possibly being TRBD1 (5 bases). The length of the CDR3 is 15 residues. CDR1 is SGHRS, CDR2 YFSETQ, per germline. The V and J ends lost 0 bases and 0 bases respectively, with 7 bases between them. The CDR3: CASSLAGGSGNTIYF. The CDR3 coding sequence is TGCGCCAGCAGCTTGGCCGGGGGCTCTGGAAACACCATATATTTT.

This clonotype was observed many times. V usage is TRBV3-1 and J usage is TRBJ1-4; D call uncertain. V dropped 0 bases and J dropped 5 bases, with 10 bases sitting between them. Germline V lookup: CDR1 LGHDT, CDR2 YNNKEL (reference sequence). The CDR3 sequence is 15 residues long. The CDR3 reads CASSQDAARNEKLFF. The CDR3 DNA follows: TGTGCCAGCAGCCAAGATGCGGCACGAAATGAAAAACTGTTTTTT.

Regarding this clonotype: Since a much larger clone is just one base distant, this may be a read error. The gene calls are TRBV7-2 and TRBJ2-1; 10 bases are a match to TRBD1. The CDR3 sequence is 15 residues long. The V segment lost 9 bases and the J segment 3 bases; nucleotides outside the gene matches: 8. Germline values: CDR1 SGHTA, CDR2 FQGNSA. In DNA form, the CDR3 reads TGTGCCAGAAGGGAGACAGGGGGCTTCTACAATGAGCAGTTCTTC. Its protein is CARRETGGFYNEQFF.

The gene calls are TRBV4-1 and TRBJ2-1; TRBD1 aligns across 8 bases. CDR1 is MGHRA, CDR2 YSYEKL, per germline. Losses at the gene ends were 1 base for V and 0 bases for J; bases not matched to a gene: 5. The CDR3 length is 17 residues. CDR3 amino acids: CASSQAKDRDSYNEQFF. CDR3 nucleotide sequence: TGCGCCAGCAGCCAAGCAAAGGACAGGGACTCCTACAATGAGCAGTTCTTC.

This rearrangement joins TRBV4-1 to TRBJ2-7, with TRBD2 matching over 7 bases. Unmatched junction bases numbered 9, after V lost 5 bases and J lost 2 bases. This CDR3 has 15 amino acids. CDR1 and CDR2 from the germline V gene are MGHRA and YSYEKL. This chain's CDR3 is CASSSTPGGAYEQYF. The CDR3 DNA reads as TGCGCCAGCAGCTCAACCCCGGGGGGAGCCTACGAGCAGTACTTC.

The chain is built from TRBV19 and TRBJ2-7; the D gene is possibly TRBD1 (6 bases). V shed 7 bases and J shed 3 bases, with 7 bases lying between them. Germline CDR1 and CDR2: LNHDA and SQIVND (reference sequence). The CDR3 has 11 amino acids. CDR3 in DNA: TGTGCCAGTATACAGGGCTACGAGCAGTACGTC. This encodes CASIQGYEQYV.

This clonotype has just a few counts. The rearrangement joins TRBV29-1 to TRBJ1-2; no clear D gene. The length of the CDR3 is 13 residues. Between the trimmed V and J ends, which lost 3 bases and 3 bases, there was a span of 11 bases. From germline, CDR1 is SQVTM and CDR2 ANQGSEA. CDR3 sequence (DNA): TGCAGCGTTGACCCACCGAACTACTATGGCTACACCTTC. It translates to CSVDPPNYYGYTF.

This clonotype was detected only a few times. J is TRBJ1-1 and V is TRBV12-3 or TRBV12-4; 9 bases line up with TRBD1. The V and J ends lost 3 bases and 3 bases, in that order; junction bases with no gene match: 2. The CDR3 runs to 14 residues. The CDR3 DNA reads as TGTGCCAGCAGTTTCTGGACAGGGGACACTGAAGCTTTCTTT. Translation: CASSFWTGDTEAFF.

The table lists this clonotype with a few counts. The gene calls are TRBV6-5 and TRBJ1-6, with 10 bases lining up with TRBD1. Trimming removed 2 bases from V and 10 bases from J; junction bases left unmatched: 2. CDR1 and CDR2 (germline): MNHEY, SVGAGI. The CDR3 totals 14 residues. The CDR3 protein is CASSYGDRGSPLHF. The CDR3 coding sequence is TGTGCCAGCAGTTACGGGGACAGGGGCTCACCCCTCCACTTT.

This chain connects TRBV6-6 to TRBJ2-7; TRBD2 agrees at 7 bases. The CDR3 is made up of 17 amino acids. Germline V gene lookup returns CDR1 MNHNY and CDR2 SVGAGI (reference sequence). Trimming cost V 2 bases and J 4 bases; bases outside gene matches: 14. Here the CDR3 reads CASSYRSLRGDLYEQYV. In DNA form, the CDR3 reads TGTGCCAGCAGTTACAGAAGTCTTCGGGGGGACCTGTACGAGCAGTACGTC.

This clonotype was seen only a few times. CDR3 loop: CASNPTGLNTEAFF. The CDR3 coding sequence is TGCGCCAGCAACCCGACAGGGTTGAACACTGAAGCTTTCTTT. V gene TRBV4-1 combines with J gene TRBJ1-1; 7 bases line up with TRBD1. This CDR3 comprises 14 residues. Trimming took 7 bases from V and 0 from J; bases not matched to a gene: 5. The germline V gene encodes CDR1 MGHRA and CDR2 YSYEKL.

This clonotype was seen a handful of times. The gene calls are TRBV11-2 and TRBJ2-5; D unclear. Germline CDR1 reads SGHAT; CDR2 reads FQNNGV. CDR3 length: 13 amino acids. Trimming pared 10 bases from V and 4 bases from J, leaving 16 bases between. The CDR3 region has the DNA TGTGCCACCGGGCCCAGGTGGTCAGAGACCCAGTACTTC. Protein: CATGPRWSETQYF. The whole variable domain, filled in from reference TRBV11-2 and TRBJ2-5, reads EAGVAQSPRYKIIEKRQSVAFWCNPISGHATLYWYQQILGQGPKLLIQFQNNGVVDDSQLPKDRFSAERLKGVDSTLKIQPAKLEDSAVYLCATGPRWSETQYFGPGTRLLVL.

This clonotype was detected only a few times. The V and J genes are TRBV9 and TRBJ2-3, with TRBD2 matching over 7 bases. Per germline, CDR1 SGDLS and CDR2 YYNGEE. The CDR3 length is 15 residues. After removal of 2 bases from V and 7 bases from J, the junction contained 10 bases not matched to a gene. The CDR3 DNA reads as TGTGCCAGCAGCGTCCGATCGGGAGGTGCGAATACGCAGTATTTT. Translation: CASSVRSGGANTQYF.

This clonotype occurred a few times. The chain recombines TRBV28 with TRBJ1-6; D remains unclear. With 7 bases removed from V and 7 bases from J, the gap between germline ends came to 23 bases. CDR1 is MDHEN and CDR2 is SYDVKM in the germline V gene. This CDR3 is 17 amino acids long. The CDR3 nucleotides read TGTGCCAGCACCCCCGGAGGAGGCCTGGTCCGGAATTCACCCCTCCACTTT. Amino acid sequence: CASTPGGGLVRNSPLHF.

Here the CDR3 reads CASSLQGRVAGELFF. The CDR3 DNA reads TGTGCCAGCAGTCTACAGGGAAGAGTGGCCGGGGAGCTGTTTTTT. The rearrangement links TRBV27 to TRBJ2-2; D is perhaps TRBD1 (6 bases). Germline V CDR1 and CDR2: MNHEY, SMNVEV (reference sequence). This CDR3 comprises 15 residues. V was cut by 5 bases and J by 6 bases, with 16 bases left in between.

The chain uses TRBV5-1 and TRBJ2-3, with 13 bases that match TRBD2. CDR1 is SGHRS, CDR2 YFSETQ, per germline. The length of the CDR3 is 16 residues. V dropped 4 bases and J dropped 4; count of bases not matched to a gene: 6. The CDR3 nucleotides read TGCGCCAGCAGCGCGGGACTAGCGGGGAGGGCAGATACGCAGTATTTT. Translated, it gives CASSAGLAGRADTQYF.

The chain has TRBV13 and TRBJ1-6; D gene unclear. The V gene lost 2 bases and the J gene lost 5 bases, with 4 bases spanning the gap. Germline V gives CDR1 PRHDT, CDR2 FYEKMQ (reference sequence). The CDR3 runs to 13 residues. CDR3 loop: CASSLSDNSPLHF. In DNA form, the CDR3 reads TGTGCCAGCAGCTTATCAGATAATTCACCCCTCCACTTT.

This clonotype was found once. The chain carries TRBV9 and TRBJ2-3; no clear D. Germline CDR1 and CDR2: SGDLS and YYNGEE. CDR3 length equals 13 residues. V gave up 2 bases and J gave up 4 bases, with 8 bases separating them. The CDR3 spells CASSVGPPDTQYF. The DNA for the CDR3 is TGTGCCAGCAGCGTCGGCCCGCCAGATACGCAGTATTTT.

The rearrangement links TRBV2 to TRBJ1-4; D is undetermined. Looked up from germline, CDR1 is SNHLY and CDR2 is FYNNEI. CDR3 length: 14 amino acids. V was pared by 6 bases and J by 0 bases, with 8 bases between. As DNA, the CDR3 is TGTGCCAGCAGCCTAGGTTCAACTAATGAAAAACTGTTTTTT. It is translated as CASSLGSTNEKLFF.

V gene TRBV10-2 combines with J gene TRBJ2-3, with 11 nucleotides matching TRBD1. Germline assignment: CDR1 WSHSY and CDR2 SAAADI. The CDR3 is 15 residues long. Losses at the gene ends were 3 bases for V and 6 bases for J; bases not matched to a gene: 5. In nucleotides, the CDR3 is TGCGCCAGCAGTGAAATGGACAGGGGGCAGGATACGCAGTATTTT. This encodes CASSEMDRGQDTQYF.

This clonotype has only a few counts. J is TRBJ2-5 and V is TRBV11-2; 7 bases align to TRBD2. With 0 bases clipped from V and 7 bases from J, the junction kept 8 bases outside the gene matches. Germline CDR1 and CDR2: SGHAT and FQNNGV. The CDR3 runs to 15 residues. CDR3 residues: CASSLDLTSEGTQYF. In DNA, the CDR3 is TGTGCCAGCAGCTTAGATCTAACTAGCGAGGGGACCCAGTACTTC. The variable domain in full, with the rest retrieved from reference TRBV11-2 and TRBJ2-5, is EAGVAQSPRYKIIEKRQSVAFWCNPISGHATLYWYQQILGQGPKLLIQFQNNGVVDDSQLPKDRFSAERLKGVDSTLKIQPAKLEDSAVYLCASSLDLTSEGTQYFGPGTRLLVL.

The rearrangement joins TRBV7-6 to TRBJ2-3; 7 nucleotides match TRBD2. V lost 5 bases to trimming and J lost 4 bases; unmatched junction nucleotides: 12. The germline gives CDR1 SGHVS, CDR2 FNYEAQ. This CDR3 is 16 amino acids long. DNA of the CDR3: TGTGCCAGCAGCCCCGAGGCGGGGGATCGGTCAGATACGCAGTATTTT. Protein product: CASSPEAGDRSDTQYF.

This clonotype was detected only once. Germline is not matched at one junction end, which may reflect a read error. The gene calls are TRBV5-4 and TRBJ1-6; the D gene is possibly TRBD1 (5 bases). This CDR3 comprises 15 residues. The germline gives CDR1 SGHNT, CDR2 YYREEE (reference sequence). In DNA form, the CDR3 reads TGTGCCAGCAGCCCGGACGGGAAGGGGTATTCACCCATCCACTTT. Protein sequence: CASSPDGKGYSPIHF.

In DNA form, the CDR3 reads TGTGCCAGCAGGGCAGGGTCCCCAACCGAAAAACTGTTTTTT. As protein: CASRAGSPTEKLFF. The chain couples TRBV7-9 to TRBJ1-4, with D tentatively TRBD1 (5 bases). Germline CDR1 reads SEHNR; CDR2 reads FQNEAQ (reference sequence). Trimming removed 6 bases at V and 8 bases at J, with 16 bases between. This CDR3 region has 14 residues. The full variable domain, in which reference TRBV7-9 and TRBJ1-4 provide the parts outside the CDR3, is DTGVSQNPRHKITKRGQNVTFRCDPISEHNRLYWYRQTLGQGPEFLTYFQNEAQLEKSRLLSDRFSAERPKGSFSTLEIQRTEQGDSAMYLCASRAGSPTEKLFFGSGTQLSVL.

The chain combines TRBV3-1 with TRBJ2-7, with D possibly matching TRBD1 (6 bases). The germline CDR1 and CDR2 sequences are LGHDT and YNNKEL (reference sequence). The CDR3 length is 13 residues. Trimming removed 4 bases from V and 9 bases from J, with 16 bases in between. The CDR3, as DNA: TGTGCCAGCAGCCCGCAACAGGGAGTTGGGCAGTACGTC. This sequence encodes CASSPQQGVGQYV.

The chain employs TRBV27 and TRBJ2-2; no firm D call. Germline V gene data show CDR1 as MNHEY and CDR2 as SMNVEV (reference sequence). V gave up 3 bases and J gave up 2 bases, with 13 bases separating them. The CDR3 loop spans 16 amino acids. CDR3 amino acids: CASSFRQRINTGELFF. In DNA, the CDR3 is TGTGCCAGCAGTTTCCGGCAGAGAATAAACACCGGGGAGCTGTTTTTT.

There are a few counts of this clonotype. The chain links TRBV10-3 to TRBJ2-5; 10 bases are a match to TRBD2. This CDR3 has 16 residues. V shed 2 bases, J shed 5 bases, and the junction held 8 bases outside the gene matches. Germline-derived CDR1 and CDR2 are ENHRY and SYGVKD. CDR3 DNA: TGTGCCATCAGTGAGCCAGCGGGGGGGCCTATGGAGACCCAGTACTTC. Encoded protein: CAISEPAGGPMETQYF.